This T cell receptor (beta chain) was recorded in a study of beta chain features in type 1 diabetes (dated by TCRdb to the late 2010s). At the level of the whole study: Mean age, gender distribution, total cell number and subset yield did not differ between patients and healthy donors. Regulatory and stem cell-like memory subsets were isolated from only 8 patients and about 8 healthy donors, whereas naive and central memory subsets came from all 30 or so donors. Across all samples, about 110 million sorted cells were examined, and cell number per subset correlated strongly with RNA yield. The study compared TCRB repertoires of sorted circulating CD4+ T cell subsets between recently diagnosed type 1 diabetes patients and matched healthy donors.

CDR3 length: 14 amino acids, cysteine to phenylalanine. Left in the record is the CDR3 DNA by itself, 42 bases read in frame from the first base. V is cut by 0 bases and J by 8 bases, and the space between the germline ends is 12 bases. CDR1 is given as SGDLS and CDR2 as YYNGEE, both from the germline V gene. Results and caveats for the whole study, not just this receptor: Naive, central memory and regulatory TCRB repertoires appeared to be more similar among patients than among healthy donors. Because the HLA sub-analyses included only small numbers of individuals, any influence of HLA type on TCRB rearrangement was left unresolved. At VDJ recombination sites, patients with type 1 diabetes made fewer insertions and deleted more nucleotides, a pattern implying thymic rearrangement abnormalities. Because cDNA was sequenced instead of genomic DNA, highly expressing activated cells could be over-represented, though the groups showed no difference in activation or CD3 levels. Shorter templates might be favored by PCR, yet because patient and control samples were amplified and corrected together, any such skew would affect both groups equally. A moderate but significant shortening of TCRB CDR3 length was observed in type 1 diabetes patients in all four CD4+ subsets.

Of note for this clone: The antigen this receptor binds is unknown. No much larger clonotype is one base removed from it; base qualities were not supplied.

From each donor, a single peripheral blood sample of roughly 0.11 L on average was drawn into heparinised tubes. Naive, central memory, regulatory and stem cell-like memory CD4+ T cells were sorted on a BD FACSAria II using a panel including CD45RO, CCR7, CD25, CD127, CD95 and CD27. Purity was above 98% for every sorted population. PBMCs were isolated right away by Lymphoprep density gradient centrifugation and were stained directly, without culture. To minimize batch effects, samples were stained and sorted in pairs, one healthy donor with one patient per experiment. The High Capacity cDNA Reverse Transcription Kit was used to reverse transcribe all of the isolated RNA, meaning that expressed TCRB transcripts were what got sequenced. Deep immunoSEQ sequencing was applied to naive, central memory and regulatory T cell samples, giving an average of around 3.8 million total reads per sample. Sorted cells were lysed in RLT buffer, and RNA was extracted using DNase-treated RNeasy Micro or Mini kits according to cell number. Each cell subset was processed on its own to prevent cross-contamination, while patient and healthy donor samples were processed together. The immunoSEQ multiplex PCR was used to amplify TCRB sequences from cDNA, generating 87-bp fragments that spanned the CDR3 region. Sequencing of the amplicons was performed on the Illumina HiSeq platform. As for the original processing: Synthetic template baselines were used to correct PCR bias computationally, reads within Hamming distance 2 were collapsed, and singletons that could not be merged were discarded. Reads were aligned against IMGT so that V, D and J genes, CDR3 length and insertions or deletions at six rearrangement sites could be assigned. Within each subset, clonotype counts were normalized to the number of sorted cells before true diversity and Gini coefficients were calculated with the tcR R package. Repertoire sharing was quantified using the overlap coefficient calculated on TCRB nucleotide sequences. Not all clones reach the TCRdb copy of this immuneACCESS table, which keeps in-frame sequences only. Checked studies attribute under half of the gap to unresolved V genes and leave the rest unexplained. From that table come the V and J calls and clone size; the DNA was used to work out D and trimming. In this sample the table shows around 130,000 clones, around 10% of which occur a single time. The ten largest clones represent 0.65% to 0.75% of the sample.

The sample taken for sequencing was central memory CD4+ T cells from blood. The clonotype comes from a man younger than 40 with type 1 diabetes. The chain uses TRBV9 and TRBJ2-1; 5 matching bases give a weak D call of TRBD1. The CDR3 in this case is CASSVGPGSDEQFF. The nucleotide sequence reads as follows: TGTGCCAGCAGCGTAGGCCCAGGGTCGGATGAGCAGTTCTTC.